This is a list of T cell receptor beta chains from one sample in a study of T-cell reconstitution after alpha-beta-depleted transplantation in children. TCRdb passed the PCR reads through MiXCR, listing each CDR3 protein once. The table lists around 300,000 distinct CDR3 sequences, just over 7.5% of them singletons, with around 9.8% in the top ten. The sequenced sample was peripheral blood, obtained 360 days after TCRalphabeta/CD19-depleted stem cell transplant. The receptors originated from a female patient between 2 and 15 years old who had a stem cell transplant for Fanconi anemia, so the T cells may come from the graft donor. Both conserved end residues are trimmed from each CDR3. Each record gives: clone size, J gene, V gene, CDR3 protein. Clone size is shown for a subset of rows, as once, few, many or a class of expanded clone.

.,TRBJ1-2,TRBV28,ASSPPTPGGYGYT
many,TRBJ2-1,TRBV9,ASSPGLAGGPYNEQF
few,TRBJ2-2,TRBV7-8,ASRPTGTITGELF
many,TRBJ1-2,TRBV6-6,ASMFGRDYGYT
few,TRBJ2-3,TRBV5-1,ASSWVAGVTDTQY
many,TRBJ2-7,TRBV20-1,SGTDDYEQY
many,TRBJ2-1,TRBV12-3/TRBV12-4,ASSFSGDNEQF
few,TRBJ1-1,TRBV5-1,ASSSGPLVSGTEAF
.,TRBJ1-4,TRBV6-1,ASSAPPSYEKLF
many,TRBJ2-7,TRBV20-1,SARLAGGSLSYEQY
many,TRBJ1-3,TRBV20-1,SARVGIDSGNTIY
many,TRBJ2-5,TRBV4-2,ASSQGLADFDLQETQY
many,TRBJ1-5,TRBV5-1,ASSLGTGSNQPQH
few,TRBJ2-3,TRBV30,AWRPGGRTDTQY
many,TRBJ1-5,TRBV6-1,ASRSTGGYNQPQH
many,TRBJ1-5,TRBV5-1,ASSTGQFNQPQH
few,TRBJ1-2,TRBV11-2,ASSLTGNSYGYT
many,TRBJ2-3,TRBV5-1,ASSLARTSGSTDTQY
many,TRBJ1-1,TRBV6-5,ASRPDPNTEAF
many,TRBJ2-1,TRBV6-2/TRBV6-3,ASSYSGSDYNEQF
.,TRBJ2-1,TRBV24-1,ATSKRGLAGGPLSYNEQF
many,TRBJ2-5,TRBV6-2/TRBV6-3,ASRSTVAETQY
few,TRBJ2-1,TRBV7-8,ASSLLGTSGSSYNEQF
many,TRBJ2-7,TRBV7-8,ASSLGWAGSSYEQY
.,TRBJ2-2,TRBV6-2/TRBV6-3,ASSTFGDSTGELF
many,TRBJ2-3,TRBV12-3/TRBV12-4,ASSLVAGGLGTDTQY
many,TRBJ1-1,TRBV4-3,ASSQDYRGGGAF
many,TRBJ2-1,TRBV20-1,SAQSPSGGLNSYNEQF
many,TRBJ2-5,TRBV20-1,SARDLGPVGIRETQY
.,TRBJ2-7,TRBV20-1,SAGRDLGGTYEQY
many,TRBJ2-7,TRBV15,ATSRAGIYGIEQY
few,TRBJ2-5,TRBV29-1,SLSWGGPQETQY
few,TRBJ2-1,TRBV6-1,ASSEMTDATYNEQF
few,TRBJ1-5,TRBV7-2,ASSSQLGGNYQPQH
many,TRBJ2-1,TRBV7-8,ASSLDRVVYEQF
many,TRBJ2-7,TRBV10-3,AISVVDEQY
.,TRBJ2-5,TRBV5-1,ASSSGTGEETQY
few,TRBJ2-1,TRBV9,ASSVDPGTSGYNEQF
many,TRBJ1-4,TRBV15,ATTRGTGNINEKLF
few,TRBJ2-1,TRBV12-3/TRBV12-4,ASSLWWRGATDEQF
.,TRBJ2-1,TRBV4-2,ASSSRGGVNEQF
many,TRBJ2-5,TRBV6-2/TRBV6-3,ASSLSDPGTQY
many,TRBJ2-7,TRBV5-1,ASSFLAGDPYEQY
many,TRBJ1-1,TRBV29-1,SIKITVTQGEAF
many,TRBJ2-1,TRBV6-2/TRBV6-3,ASSRVDEQF
many,TRBJ2-1,TRBV20-1,SARRAVVYNEQF
few,TRBJ2-4,TRBV30,AWERLAGDLLAKNIQY
many,TRBJ2-1,TRBV5-1,ASNPSGGSSYNEQF
many,TRBJ1-5,TRBV20-1,SARVRGDQPQH
many,TRBJ1-2,TRBV12-3/TRBV12-4,ASRPRGDRDNYGYT
many,TRBJ2-7,TRBV2,AIRDTPYEQY
many,TRBJ2-5,TRBV7-2,ASSLGDLWRMTETQY
many,TRBJ2-1,TRBV5-1,ASSWDSYNEQF
many,TRBJ2-7,TRBV6-1,ASLIAGGSYEQY
.,TRBJ1-1,TRBV30,AWSAGGVTEAF
.,TRBJ2-3,TRBV7-9,ASSLQVGLGGTDTQY